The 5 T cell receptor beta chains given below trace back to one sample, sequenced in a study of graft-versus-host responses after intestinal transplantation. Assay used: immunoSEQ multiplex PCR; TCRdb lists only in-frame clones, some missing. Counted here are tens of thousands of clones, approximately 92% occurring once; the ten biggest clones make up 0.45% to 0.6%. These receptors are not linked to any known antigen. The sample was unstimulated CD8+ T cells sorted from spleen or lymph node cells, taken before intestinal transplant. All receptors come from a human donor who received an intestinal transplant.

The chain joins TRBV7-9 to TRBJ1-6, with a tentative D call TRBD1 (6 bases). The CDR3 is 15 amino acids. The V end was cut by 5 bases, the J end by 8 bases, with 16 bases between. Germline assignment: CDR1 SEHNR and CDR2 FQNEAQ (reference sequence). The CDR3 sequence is CASSQTTGGDSPLHF. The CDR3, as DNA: TGTGCCAGCAGCCAAACGACAGGTGGGGATTCACCCCTCCACTTT.

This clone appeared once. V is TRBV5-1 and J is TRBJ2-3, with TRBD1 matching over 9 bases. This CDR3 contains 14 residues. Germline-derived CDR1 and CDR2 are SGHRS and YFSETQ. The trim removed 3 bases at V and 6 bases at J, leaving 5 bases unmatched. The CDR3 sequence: CASSWGQGRDTQYF. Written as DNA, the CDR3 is TGCGCCAGCAGCTGGGGACAGGGAAGGGATACGCAGTATTTT.

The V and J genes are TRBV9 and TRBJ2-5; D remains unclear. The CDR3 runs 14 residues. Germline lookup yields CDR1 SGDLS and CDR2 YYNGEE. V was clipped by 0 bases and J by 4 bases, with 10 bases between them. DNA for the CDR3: TGTGCCAGCAGCGTAGCTACGGTTGGAGAGACCCAGTACTTC. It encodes CASSVATVGETQYF.

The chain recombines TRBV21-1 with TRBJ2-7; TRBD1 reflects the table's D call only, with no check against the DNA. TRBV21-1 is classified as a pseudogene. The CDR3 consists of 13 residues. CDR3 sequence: CASSKGQDYEQYF. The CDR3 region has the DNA TGTGCCAGCAGCAAGGGACAGGACTACGAGCAGTACTTC.

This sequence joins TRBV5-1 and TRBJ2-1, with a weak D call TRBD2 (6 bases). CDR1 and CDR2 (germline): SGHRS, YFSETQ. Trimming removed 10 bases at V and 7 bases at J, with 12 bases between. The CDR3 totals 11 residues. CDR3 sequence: CASRESNEQFF. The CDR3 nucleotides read TGCGCCTCCCGGGAGTCGAATGAGCAGTTCTTC.